These 14 T cell receptor beta chains were all obtained from the same sample, sequenced in a study of T cell repertoires in cytomegalovirus infection. Antigen specificity for these receptors is unknown. TCRdb reprocessed the reads with MiXCR, giving one entry per CDR3 protein. The sample has around 500,000 distinct CDR3 sequences, roughly 46% seen once; the top ten hold 43%. Sample: cultured PBMCs, taken from culture after CMV antigen stimulation. Receptor source: a human donor in good health (CMV status not recorded). Some clones in this sample may be carry-over from other donors' samples.

V usage is TRBV20-1 and J usage is TRBJ1-5; D possibly corresponds to TRBD1 (5 bases). The V end was cut by 1 base, the J end by 0 bases, with 13 bases between. The CDR3 loop spans 16 amino acids. Germline CDR1 DFQATT, CDR2 SNEGSKA (reference sequence). Here the CDR3 reads CSARGGGRISNQPQHF. The CDR3 DNA sequence: TGCAGTGCTAGAGGGGGGGGACGGATTAGCAATCAGCCCCAGCATTTT.

The chain is built from TRBV7-2 and TRBJ2-1; D remains ambiguous. Germline CDR1 reads SGHTA; CDR2 reads FQGNSA. CDR3 length: 15 amino acids. V was trimmed by 2 bases and J by 7 bases, leaving 15 bases between them. CDR3 amino acids: CASSLYYSRENEQFF. For the CDR3, the DNA is TGTGCCAGCAGCTTATATTATTCTCGAGAGAATGAGCAGTTCTTC.

V gene TRBV6-2 or TRBV6-3 combines with J gene TRBJ1-5; tentatively, D is TRBD1 (5 bases). Germline CDR1 and CDR2: MNHEY and SVGEGT. The ends were cut back, 2 bases at V and 1 base at J, with 12 bases in the middle. The CDR3 runs 16 residues. The CDR3 DNA reads TGTGCCAGCAGTTACGTGGGCCAGGGCAGCAATCAGCCCCAGCATTTT. Protein: CASSYVGQGSNQPQHF.

Many counts were recorded for this clonotype. The CDR3 nucleotides are TGTGCCAGCAGCCCACAGGGGAATCAGCCCCAGCATTTT. It specifies CASSPQGNQPQHF. The chain uses TRBV7-2 and TRBJ1-5; 7 bases align to TRBD1. This CDR3 contains 13 residues. The junction had 2 bases not matched to a gene; V was cut back by 5 bases and J by 4 bases. Germline CDR1 SGHTA, CDR2 FQGNSA.

The chain combines TRBV11-2 with TRBJ2-7; unclear D gene. Trimming left V 3 bases short and J 7 bases short, with 19 bases between. Germline values: CDR1 SGHAT, CDR2 FQNNGV. This CDR3 region has 15 residues. The CDR3 sequence: CASSFLRNPAGEQYF. In nucleotides, the CDR3 is TGTGCCAGCAGCTTTTTACGGAACCCCGCCGGGGAGCAGTACTTC.

This chain uses TRBV20-1 with TRBJ1-3; D possibly corresponds to TRBD1 (5 bases). Trimming removed 1 base at V and 4 bases at J, with 11 bases between. The CDR3 has 14 amino acids. CDR1 and CDR2 (germline): DFQATT, SNEGSKA (reference sequence). CDR3 nucleotides: TGCAGTGCTAGAGGGGGACTGGGGGGAAACACCATATATTTT. This encodes CSARGGLGGNTIYF.

This clonotype was found a few times. This rearrangement joins TRBV18 to TRBJ1-5; 8 nucleotides match TRBD1. In germline, CDR1 is KGHSH, CDR2 LQKENI. The length of the CDR3 is 15 residues. V lost 2 bases to trimming and J lost 7 bases; unmatched junction nucleotides: 7. The CDR3 coding sequence is TGTGCCAGCTCACCAAGGACAGGGTCTGGACAGCCCCAGCATTTT. Its protein product is CASSPRTGSGQPQHF.

This clonotype has only a few counts. The CDR3, as DNA: TGTGCCAGCAGCTTAGGTGACCCGCGTTACAATGAGCAGTTCTTC. Translation: CASSLGDPRYNEQFF. The rearrangement joins TRBV7-6 to TRBJ2-1; D remains ambiguous. The CDR3 is made up of 15 amino acids. The germline V gene has CDR1 SGHVS and CDR2 FNYEAQ. The ends were cut back, 1 base at V and 4 bases at J, with 11 bases in the middle. The whole variable domain, filled in from reference TRBV7-6 and TRBJ2-1, reads GAGVSQSPRYKVTKRGQDVALRCDPISGHVSLYWYRQALGQGPEFLTYFNYEAQQDKSGLPNDRFSAERPEGSISTLTIQRTEQRDSAMYRCASSLGDPRYNEQFFGPGTRLTVL.

The J gene is TRBJ2-2, the V gene TRBV20-1, with 10 bases fitting TRBD2. Germline values: CDR1 DFQATT, CDR2 SNEGSKA (reference sequence). V shed 6 bases and J 5 bases; nucleotides not matched to a gene: 6. The CDR3 runs 14 residues. This CDR3 is CSARPGLATGELFF. In DNA, the CDR3 is TGCAGTGCGCGTCCGGGACTAGCGACCGGGGAGCTGTTTTTT.

The chain has TRBV9 and TRBJ2-3; TRBD1 matches at 12 bases. The CDR3 has 15 amino acids. Germline V CDR1 and CDR2: SGDLS, YYNGEE. V lost 6 bases and J lost 6; bases outside the gene matches: 8. CDR3 sequence (DNA): TGTGCCAGCAACCGAGGGGACAGGGGGCACGATACGCAGTATTTT. Translation gives CASNRGDRGHDTQYF.

The chain carries TRBV19 and TRBJ2-1; TRBD2 matches at 11 bases. The CDR3 consists of 15 residues. The germline gives CDR1 LNHDA, CDR2 SQIVND (reference sequence). Germline trimming cut 7 bases from V and 8 bases from J; bases unmatched to any gene: 10. This CDR3 reads CASTPSGRRGHEQFF. DNA of the CDR3: TGTGCCAGTACCCCTAGCGGGAGGAGGGGCCATGAGCAGTTCTTC. The whole variable domain, filled in from reference TRBV19 and TRBJ2-1, reads DGGITQSPKYLFRKEGQNVTLSCEQNLNHDAMYWYRQDPGQGLRLIYYSQIVNDFQKGDIAEGYSVSREKKESFPLTVTSAQKNPTAFYLCASTPSGRRGHEQFFGPGTRLTVL.

This clonotype has more than one count but fewer than ten. V is TRBV12-3 or TRBV12-4 and J is TRBJ2-5; no definite D call. The CDR3 has 12 residues. The V gene lost 6 bases and the J gene lost 5 bases, with 10 bases spanning the gap. The CDR3 spells CASSHPRETQYF. The CDR3, as DNA: TGTGCCAGCAGCCATCCAAGGGAGACCCAGTACTTC.

V usage is TRBV5-1 and J usage is TRBJ2-1; TRBD1 matches at 10 bases. Trimming cost V 4 bases and J 0 bases; bases outside gene matches: 4. The CDR3 runs to 16 residues. Per germline, CDR1 SGHRS and CDR2 YFSETQ. Here the CDR3 reads CASSAGQGSSYNEQFF. The CDR3 DNA sequence: TGCGCCAGCAGCGCGGGACAGGGGAGCTCCTACAATGAGCAGTTCTTC.

This clonotype was observed many times. This chain uses TRBV7-2 with TRBJ1-4; D is perhaps TRBD1 (6 bases). Looked up from germline, CDR1 is SGHTA and CDR2 is FQGNSA. V was shortened by 6 bases and J by 8 bases, with 22 bases between the two germline ends. The CDR3 extends over 16 amino acids. DNA of the CDR3: TGTGCCAGCAGAAGTAGGGGGGGGATCTCCCTGGAAAAACTGTTTTTT. Translating gives CASRSRGGISLEKLFF.